This TCR beta chain was documented in a study of technical replicates of blood from a handful of donors. Sequencing was performed with immunoSEQ multiplex PCR; in TCRdb, only in-frame clones are kept and a portion is missing. The table has about 74,000 clones, approximately 95% seen once. Germline CDR1 and CDR2: SNHLY and FYNNEI. V was clipped by 3 bases and J by 4 bases, with 9 bases between them. This CDR3 spans 13 amino acids. Input material: T cells isolated from PBMCs. The clonotype was recovered from a human donor in good health. The chain links TRBV2 to TRBJ1-2, with TRBD1 as a possible D gene (5 bases). CDR3 loop: CASSDADSYGYTF. CDR3 DNA sequence: TGTGCCAGCAGTGACGCTGACAGCTATGGCTACACCTTC.